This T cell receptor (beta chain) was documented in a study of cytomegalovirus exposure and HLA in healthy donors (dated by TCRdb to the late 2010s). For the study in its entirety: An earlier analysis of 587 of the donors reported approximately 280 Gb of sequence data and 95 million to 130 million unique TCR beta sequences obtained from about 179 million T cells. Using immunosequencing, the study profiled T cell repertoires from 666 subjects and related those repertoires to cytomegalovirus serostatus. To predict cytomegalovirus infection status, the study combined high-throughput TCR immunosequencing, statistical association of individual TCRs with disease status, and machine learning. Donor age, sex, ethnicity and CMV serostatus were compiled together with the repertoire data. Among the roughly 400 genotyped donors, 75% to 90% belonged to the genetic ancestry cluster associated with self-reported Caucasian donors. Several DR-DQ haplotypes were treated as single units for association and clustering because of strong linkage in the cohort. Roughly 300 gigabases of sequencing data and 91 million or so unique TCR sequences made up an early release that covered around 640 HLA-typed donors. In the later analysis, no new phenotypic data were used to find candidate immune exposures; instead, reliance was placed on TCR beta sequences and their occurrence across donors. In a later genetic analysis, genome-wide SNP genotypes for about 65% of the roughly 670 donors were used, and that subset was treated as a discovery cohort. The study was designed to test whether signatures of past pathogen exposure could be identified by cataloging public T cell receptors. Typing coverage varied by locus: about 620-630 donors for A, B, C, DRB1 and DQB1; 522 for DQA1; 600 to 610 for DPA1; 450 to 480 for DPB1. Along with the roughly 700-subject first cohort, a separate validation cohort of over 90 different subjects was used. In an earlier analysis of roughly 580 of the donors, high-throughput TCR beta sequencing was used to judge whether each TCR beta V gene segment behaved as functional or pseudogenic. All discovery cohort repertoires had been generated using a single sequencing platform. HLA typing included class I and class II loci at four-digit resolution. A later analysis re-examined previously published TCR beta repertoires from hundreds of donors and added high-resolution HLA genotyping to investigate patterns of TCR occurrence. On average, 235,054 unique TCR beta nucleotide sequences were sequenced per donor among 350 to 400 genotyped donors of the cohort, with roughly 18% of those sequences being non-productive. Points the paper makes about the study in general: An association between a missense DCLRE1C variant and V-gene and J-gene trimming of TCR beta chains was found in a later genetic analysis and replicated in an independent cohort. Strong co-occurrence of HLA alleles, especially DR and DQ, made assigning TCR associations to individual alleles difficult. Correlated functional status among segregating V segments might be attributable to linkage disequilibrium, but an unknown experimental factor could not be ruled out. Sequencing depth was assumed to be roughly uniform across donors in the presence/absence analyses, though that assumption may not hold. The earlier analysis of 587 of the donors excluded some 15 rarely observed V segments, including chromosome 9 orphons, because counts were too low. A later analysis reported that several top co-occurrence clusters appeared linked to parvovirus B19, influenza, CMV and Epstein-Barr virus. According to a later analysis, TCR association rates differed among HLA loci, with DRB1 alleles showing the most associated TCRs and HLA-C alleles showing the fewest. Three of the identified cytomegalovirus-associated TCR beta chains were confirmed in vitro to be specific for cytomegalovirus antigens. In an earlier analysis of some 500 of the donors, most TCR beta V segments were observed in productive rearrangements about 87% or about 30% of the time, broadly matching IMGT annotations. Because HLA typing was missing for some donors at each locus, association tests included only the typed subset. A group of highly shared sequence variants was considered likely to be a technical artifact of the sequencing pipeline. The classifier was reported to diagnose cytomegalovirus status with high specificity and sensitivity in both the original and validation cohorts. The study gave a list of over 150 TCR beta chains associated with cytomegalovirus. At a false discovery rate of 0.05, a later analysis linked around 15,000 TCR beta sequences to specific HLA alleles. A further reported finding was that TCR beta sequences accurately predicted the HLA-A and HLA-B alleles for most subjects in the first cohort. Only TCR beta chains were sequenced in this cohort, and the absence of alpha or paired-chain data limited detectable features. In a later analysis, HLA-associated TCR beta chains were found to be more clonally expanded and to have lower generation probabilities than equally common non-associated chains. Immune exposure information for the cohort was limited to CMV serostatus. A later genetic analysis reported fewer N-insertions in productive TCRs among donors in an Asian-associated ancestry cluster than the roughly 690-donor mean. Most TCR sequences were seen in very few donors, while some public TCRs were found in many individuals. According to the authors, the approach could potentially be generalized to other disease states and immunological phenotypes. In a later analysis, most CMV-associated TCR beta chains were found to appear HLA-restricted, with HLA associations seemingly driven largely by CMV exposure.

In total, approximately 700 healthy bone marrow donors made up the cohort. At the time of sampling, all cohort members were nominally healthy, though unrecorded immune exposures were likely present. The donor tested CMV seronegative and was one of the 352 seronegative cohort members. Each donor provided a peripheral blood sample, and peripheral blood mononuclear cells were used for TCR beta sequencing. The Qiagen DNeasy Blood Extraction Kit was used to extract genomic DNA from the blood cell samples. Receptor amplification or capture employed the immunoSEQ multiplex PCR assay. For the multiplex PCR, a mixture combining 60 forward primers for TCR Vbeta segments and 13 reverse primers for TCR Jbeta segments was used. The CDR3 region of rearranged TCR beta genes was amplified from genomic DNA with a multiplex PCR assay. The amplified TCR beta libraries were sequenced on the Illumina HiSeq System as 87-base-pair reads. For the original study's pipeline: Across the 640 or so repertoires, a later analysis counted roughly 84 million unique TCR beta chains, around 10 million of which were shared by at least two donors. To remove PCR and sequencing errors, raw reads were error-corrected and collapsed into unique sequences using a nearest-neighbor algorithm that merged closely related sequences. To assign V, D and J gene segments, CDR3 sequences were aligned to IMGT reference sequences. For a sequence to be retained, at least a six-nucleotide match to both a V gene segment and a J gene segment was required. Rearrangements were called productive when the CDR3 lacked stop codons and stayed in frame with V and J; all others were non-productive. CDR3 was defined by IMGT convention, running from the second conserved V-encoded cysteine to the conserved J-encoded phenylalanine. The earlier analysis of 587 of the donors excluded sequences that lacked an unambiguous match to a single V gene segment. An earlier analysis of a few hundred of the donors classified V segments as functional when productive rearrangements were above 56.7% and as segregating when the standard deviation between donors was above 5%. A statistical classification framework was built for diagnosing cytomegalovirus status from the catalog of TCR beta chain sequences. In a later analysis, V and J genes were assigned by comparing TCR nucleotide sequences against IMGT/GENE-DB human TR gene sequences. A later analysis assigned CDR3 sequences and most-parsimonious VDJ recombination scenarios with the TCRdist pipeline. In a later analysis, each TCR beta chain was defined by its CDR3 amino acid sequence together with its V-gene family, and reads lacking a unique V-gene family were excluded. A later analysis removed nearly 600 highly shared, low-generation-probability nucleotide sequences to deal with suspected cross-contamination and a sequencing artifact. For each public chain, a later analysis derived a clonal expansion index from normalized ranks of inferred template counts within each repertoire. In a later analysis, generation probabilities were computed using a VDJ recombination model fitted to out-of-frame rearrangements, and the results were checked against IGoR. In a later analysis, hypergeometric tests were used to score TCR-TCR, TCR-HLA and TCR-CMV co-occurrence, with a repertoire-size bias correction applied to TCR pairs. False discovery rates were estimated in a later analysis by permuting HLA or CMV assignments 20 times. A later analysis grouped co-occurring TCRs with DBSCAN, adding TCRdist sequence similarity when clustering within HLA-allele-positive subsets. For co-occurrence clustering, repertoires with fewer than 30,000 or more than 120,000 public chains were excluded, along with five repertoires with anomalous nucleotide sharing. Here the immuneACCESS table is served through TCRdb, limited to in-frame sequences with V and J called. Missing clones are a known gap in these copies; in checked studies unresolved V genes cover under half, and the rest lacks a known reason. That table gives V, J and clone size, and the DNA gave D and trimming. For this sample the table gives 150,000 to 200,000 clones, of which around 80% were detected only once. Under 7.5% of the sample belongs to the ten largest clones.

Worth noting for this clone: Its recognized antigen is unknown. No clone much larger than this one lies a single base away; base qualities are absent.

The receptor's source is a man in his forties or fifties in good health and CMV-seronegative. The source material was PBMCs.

The CDR3 protein: CASSFPVRTSGDNEQFF. The nucleotides read TGTGCCAGCAGCTTTCCCGTAAGGACTAGCGGGGACAATGAGCAGTTCTTC. The receptor chain draws on TRBV7-6 and TRBJ2-1; TRBD2 fits 12 bases in the junction. V lost 3 bases and J lost 5 bases, and the count of bases not matched to a germline gene is 8. The CDR3 measures 17 amino acids from cysteine to phenylalanine. Only CDR3 DNA is held: 51 bases, read in frame from base 1. CDR1 is given as SGHVS and CDR2 as FNYEAQ, both from the germline V gene.